This TCR beta chain was recovered during a study of T cell responses to AZD1222 COVID-19 vaccine. Background on the study: Analyses pooled second doses at about 4 or about 12 weeks.

Study results and caveats: The peak T cell response came first, and repertoires were sampled only after it. Vaccine-related CD4 TCRs covered spike, predominating at 160-218 and 743-854. Unmutated variant regions are reportedly the target of nearly half of TCRs that are spike-specific.

The protocol was immunoSEQ multiplex PCR, while the TCRdb copy is restricted to in-frame clones and leaves out a portion. There are 75,000 to 100,000 clones in the sample; roughly 90% occur only once, and about 26% lies in the top ten. Details on this clone: The target antigen is unknown.

The CDR3 totals 14 residues. Between the trimmed V and J ends, which lost 0 bases and 0 bases, there was a span of 6 bases. Germline-derived CDR1 and CDR2 are SGHNT and YYREEE (reference sequence). This TCR came from an adult in good health. The chain combines TRBV5-4 with TRBJ2-5; D uncertain. The source material was peripheral blood, sampled on day 0 of AZD1222 vaccination. The CDR3 here is CASSLETNQETQYF. The CDR3 DNA reads TGTGCCAGCAGCTTGGAAACTAACCAAGAGACCCAGTACTTC.